This T cell receptor beta chain originates from a study of blood T cell repertoires in COVID-19 (dated by TCRdb to the early 2020s). Describing the broader study: Collaborator samples came from the United States, Italy and Spain and covered acute and convalescent phases of COVID-19. The prospective study material was composed of cDNA or gDNA derived from T cells, B-cell-depleted T cells, or PBMCs. Deeply sampled blood TCRbeta repertoires from subjects exposed to, actively infected with, or recovered from COVID-19 were included in the dataset. The repertoires were released in a freely available public database intended as a resource for research on the immune response to SARS-CoV-2. Samples came from the ongoing ImmuneRACE study (first 160 participants) plus 1,254 subjects from 6 global collaborators. A de-identified subject ID, COVID-19 status, age in years and sex were almost always included in the sample metadata. Where HLA class I and class II types were available, the types were taken from metadata supplied by the sample provider, not from assay-based typing.

In Seattle, one collaborating source enrolled patients while the infection was active and tracked those patients longitudinally over the course of disease. Each collaborating institution followed its own protocols to collect whole blood in K2EDTA tubes. Collaborator samples were shipped for TCRbeta analysis as frozen whole blood, isolated PBMCs, or DNA extracted from either sample type. The immunoSEQ Assay, a bias-controlled multiplex PCR, was used to amplify TCRbeta CDR3 regions from genomic DNA. The original methods were these. Within the assay, amplification of reference gene primers was used to estimate how many nucleated cells each sample contained. To quantify the absolute abundance of each unique TCRbeta CDR3 rearrangement, sequence reads were collapsed and filtered. Productive Simpson clonality was computed per sample as the square root of Simpson's diversity index over productive rearrangements. The source is immuneACCESS, and TCRdb retained only in-frame sequences with V and J called. Part of the clones is not carried over; for the studies checked, unresolved V genes explain less than half of this, and the remainder is unexplained. The DNA gave D and trimming, while V, J and clone size come from that table. Counted in this sample were some 170,000 clones; 85% to 95% of them appeared once. The ten largest clones capture 1.5% to 2.5% of the sample.

Study-level results and caveats: The quantity of clinical and demographic metadata differed by source and by participant and was supplied without curation.

With regard to this clone: Its antigen is unknown. Base quality data are lacking; no much larger clone is found one base away.

Spanning cysteine to phenylalanine, the CDR3 consists of 11 amino acids. Only the CDR3 region is kept as DNA, spanning 33 bases read in frame from base 1. V sheds 6 bases and J sheds 12 bases, leaving 12 bases between their ends. The germline V gene (reference sequence) yields MNHEY for CDR1 and SMNVEV for CDR2. Sample: peripheral blood. The rearrangement combines TRBV27 with TRBJ2-1; TRBD1 could be the D gene, as 5 bases match. The TCR was taken from a woman aged 55-70 years with COVID-19, enrolled during active disease. CDR3 reads: CASSSSGWQFF. Here is the DNA: TGTGCCAGCAGCTCCTCAGGGTGGCAGTTCTTC.